This is a list of T cell receptor beta chains from one sample in a study of vaccination effects on CD4 cells after COVID-19. No antigen has been assigned to these receptors. Method: immunoSEQ multiplex PCR; TCRdb's copy keeps in-frame clones and lacks some. The sample carries approximately 82,000 clones, approximately 74% recorded once. This material consisted of CD4+ T cells from PBMCs cultured with HCoV-229E spike peptides, taken before COVID-19 vaccination. The receptor set was obtained from a human donor who received a COVID-19 vaccine. CDR3s include the opening cysteine and the closing phenylalanine or tryptophan. The order of the fields is V gene, J gene, clone size, D gene, CDR3 DNA, CDR3 protein. A D gene is named only where the DNA matches it firmly. The listing skips clone size in some rows; elsewhere it reads once, few, many or a size class.

TRBV12-5,TRBJ2-3,.,.,TGTGCTAGTGGTTTGGTACCCGACGGAAGAACTAGCACAGATACGCAGTATTTT,CASGLVPDGRTSTDTQYF
TRBV6-1,TRBJ1-5,.,.,TGTGCCAGCAGTGAATGGTCGGGGACGCCCAATCAGCCCCAGCATTTT,CASSEWSGTPNQPQHF
TRBV18,TRBJ1-2,.,TRBD1,TGTGCCAGCTCACCGGTAGGACAGGGCTATGGCTACACCTTC,CASSPVGQGYGYTF
TRBV7-2,TRBJ2-5,once,TRBD1,TGTGCCAGCAGCTTCCGCGGGACAGGACAAGAGACCCAGTACTTC,CASSFRGTGQETQYF
TRBV10-3,TRBJ2-1,.,TRBD2,TGTGCCATCAGTGAGCCCCTCATCGGGACTAGCGGTAACAATGAGCAGTTCTTC,CAISEPLIGTSGNNEQFF
TRBV6-1,TRBJ1-4,.,.,TGTGCCAGCAGTGAAGGGTATGGCAGAAATAATGAAAAACTGTTTTTT,CASSEGYGRNNEKLFF
TRBV28,TRBJ2-1,.,TRBD2,TGTGCCAGCAGGTCCCAGCGGGGGGCCTCCTACAATGAGCAGTTCTTC,CASRSQRGASYNEQFF
TRBV4-3,TRBJ1-2,few,.,TGCGCCAGCAGCCAAGTCCAACAGGGCAACTATGGCTACACCTTC,CASSQVQQGNYGYTF
TRBV20-1,TRBJ2-5,.,.,TGCAGTGCTAATAGGCAAGAGACCCAGTACTTC,CSANRQETQYF
TRBV12-3/TRBV12-4,TRBJ2-5,.,.,TGTGCCAGCAGAAGACAGTATCAAGAGACCCAGTACTTC,CASRRQYQETQYF